The rows below give T cell receptor beta chains drawn from one sample of a study of siplizumab effects on memory and regulatory T cells. Method: immunoSEQ multiplex PCR; TCRdb's copy keeps in-frame clones and lacks some. This table holds about 100,000 clones, around 90% found once. Source material: non-Treg CD4+ T cells sorted from blood. Receptor source: a human donor in good health. Both conserved end residues are part of each CDR3. D genes are given only for firm matches. Expanded clones are given a class, and other clones once, few, many or no size at all.

>-|TRBD2|TRBV12-5|TRBJ2-1
TGTGCTAGTGGCACTAGCGGGTATAATGAGCAGTTCTTC
CASGTSGYNEQFF
>-|-|TRBV2|TRBJ1-5
TGTGCCAGCAAGATGAGGGGCGCGGGCAATCAGCCCCAGCATTTT
CASKMRGAGNQPQHF
>-|-|TRBV25-1|TRBJ1-3
TGTGCCAGCAGTGTTGGAGGGGGGGGCGGCGGAAACACCATATATTTT
CASSVGGGGGGNTIYF
>-|TRBD1|TRBV5-6|TRBJ1-2
TGTGCCAGCAGCTCACTAAAGACAGGGAATCGGGGCTACACCTTC
CASSSLKTGNRGYTF
>-|TRBD1|TRBV11-2|TRBJ1-1
TGTGCCAGCAGCTTAGAGCCGGGACAGGGGGCCGCTTTCTTT
CASSLEPGQGAAFF
>-|-|TRBV7-9|TRBJ1-1
TGTGCCAGCAACAAGGGCAGGTTTAGAATTTCGGACACTGAAGCTTTCTTT
CASNKGRFRISDTEAFF
>-|TRBD1|TRBV6-1|TRBJ2-5
TGTGCCAGCAGTGGAACCGGGACAGGGCTGGAGACCCAGTACTTC
CASSGTGTGLETQYF
>-|TRBD1|TRBV19|TRBJ2-1
TGTGCCAGTAGCTTTGGGACAGTCAATGAGCAGTTCTTC
CASSFGTVNEQFF
>-|-|TRBV15|TRBJ1-5
TGTGCCACCAGCAGAGATTGGGCAGGGTACGATCAGCCCCAGCATTTT
CATSRDWAGYDQPQHF
>-|-|TRBV9|TRBJ2-3
TGTGCCAGCAGCGTAGGGACACCCGCTAGCACAGATACGCAGTATTTT
CASSVGTPASTDTQYF
>-|-|TRBV7-2|TRBJ2-3
TGTGCCAGCAGCTCCCGGGCCCCTAGCACAGATACGCAGTATTTT
CASSSRAPSTDTQYF
>-|TRBD1|TRBV5-1|TRBJ2-1
TGCGCCAGCAGCTCTACAGGGGCTTCCTACAATGAGCAGTTCTTC
CASSSTGASYNEQFF
>-|-|TRBV7-3|TRBJ2-2
TGTGCCAGCAGCTTAACGTCTAGGGCCGGGGAGCTGTTTTTT
CASSLTSRAGELFF
>-|-|TRBV19|TRBJ2-7
TGTGCCAGTAGTCGCCGCCTAGGAGGCTTTTACGAGCAGTACTTC
CASSRRLGGFYEQYF
>once|TRBD2|TRBV7-2|TRBJ2-3
TGTGCCAGCAGCTTGGGACTAGCGGGAGATACGCAGTATTTT
CASSLGLAGDTQYF
>-|-|TRBV6-5|TRBJ2-7
TGTGCCAGCAGTCGAGCAGGCAAAGCCTACGAGCAGTACTTC
CASSRAGKAYEQYF
>-|-|TRBV7-2|TRBJ2-1
TGTGCCAGCAGCTTATTTGGGACCCAGGGTTCTGAGCAGTTCTTC
CASSLFGTQGSEQFF
>once|-|TRBV4-3|TRBJ2-4
TGCGCCAGCAGCCAAGCTTCAGTTCAGTACTTC
CASSQASVQYF
>-|TRBD1|TRBV28|TRBJ2-1
TGTGCCAGCAGTCCCCCGGACAGGGTAAACAATGAGCAGTTCTTC
CASSPPDRVNNEQFF
>-|-|TRBV10-3|TRBJ2-5
TGTGCCAGCAGCATTAGCGCGGAGACCCAGTACTTC
CASSISAETQYF
>-|-|TRBV6-5|TRBJ2-7
TGTGCCAGCAGTTACGGGCCAGGGGCCTCCTACGAGCAGTACTTC
CASSYGPGASYEQYF
>-|-|TRBV5-1|TRBJ2-3
TGCGCCAGCAGCTGGGACTCCAACACAGATACGCAGTATTTT
CASSWDSNTDTQYF
>-|TRBD1|TRBV29-1|TRBJ1-1
TGCAGCGTGGGACAGGTGGCCGTGGACTTCTTT
CSVGQVAVDFF
>-|TRBD2|TRBV2|TRBJ2-7
TGTGCCAGCACCCCACTAGCGGGAGGTTACGAGCAGTACTTC
CASTPLAGGYEQYF
>once|-|TRBV5-4|TRBJ2-3
TGTGCCAGCAGCGTACAGGGTTCAGATACGCAGTATTTT
CASSVQGSDTQYF
>-|TRBD1|TRBV11-1|TRBJ2-3
TGTGCCAGCAGCCTCCGGACAGGACCAGATACGCAGTATTTT
CASSLRTGPDTQYF
>-|TRBD1|TRBV5-1|TRBJ1-5
TGCGCCAGCAGTTTTACAGGGGATCAGCCCCAGCATTTT
CASSFTGDQPQHF
>-|TRBD2|TRBV19|TRBJ2-1
TGTGCCACCGGACTAGCGGGAGGGAACACTGAGCAGTTCTTC
CATGLAGGNTEQFF
>once|TRBD2|TRBV5-4|TRBJ2-3
TGTGCCAGCAGCGAGGGACTAGCGGGAGCAGGAGATACGCAGTATTTT
CASSEGLAGAGDTQYF
>-|-|TRBV6-5|TRBJ2-7
TGTGCCAGCAGTAACCTCCGACGGAACGAGCAGTACTTC
CASSNLRRNEQYF
>-|-|TRBV6-1|TRBJ2-2
TGTGCCAGCAGGCCGCGTGGACAGCCCACCGGGGAGCTGTTTTTT
CASRPRGQPTGELFF
>-|TRBD2|TRBV5-5|TRBJ2-1
TGTGCCAGCAGCGCACCGGGACTAGCGGGAGGCAATGAGCAGTTCTTC
CASSAPGLAGGNEQFF
>-|-|TRBV18|TRBJ2-7
TGTGCCAGCTCACCAGGAGCCGAGCAGTACTTC
CASSPGAEQYF
>-|TRBD1|TRBV18|TRBJ2-3
TGTGCCAGCTCACCATACCGGGACAGGGGTACGCAGTATTTT
CASSPYRDRGTQYF
>-|-|TRBV14|TRBJ2-1
TGTGCCAGCAGCCAAGGGAGGTATTTAGGGCATGAGCAGTTCTTC
CASSQGRYLGHEQFF
>-|-|TRBV2|TRBJ2-5
TGTGCCAGCAGTGAGGGCGGGAACAGGGAAGAGACCCAGTACTTC
CASSEGGNREETQYF
>-|-|TRBV4-3|TRBJ1-4
TGCGCCAGCAGCCAAGATAGCCCAGGGTCAACTAATGAAAAACTGTTTTTT
CASSQDSPGSTNEKLFF
>-|-|TRBV4-2|TRBJ1-3
TGTGCCAGCAGCCAAGATGGTCCGGGGGCGCGTGGAAACACCATATATTTT
CASSQDGPGARGNTIYF
>-|-|TRBV7-2|TRBJ1-1
TGTGCCAGCAGTTATAACAACAGGGTCACTGAAGCTTTCTTT
CASSYNNRVTEAFF
>once|-|TRBV5-4|TRBJ2-4
TGTGCCAGCAGCGGAGGACAGGCCAAAAACATTCAGTACTTC
CASSGGQAKNIQYF
>-|-|TRBV7-7|TRBJ2-5
TGTGCTAGCACGGGGCAGGAGCAAGAGACCCAGTACTTC
CASTGQEQETQYF
>-|-|TRBV6-5|TRBJ2-3
TGTGCCACCAACCGCGGGAGCACAGATACGCAGTATTTT
CATNRGSTDTQYF
>-|-|TRBV11-2|TRBJ2-1
TGTGCCAGCAGCTTAGGGCCGATTAATGAGCAGTTCTTC
CASSLGPINEQFF
>-|-|TRBV21-1|TRBJ2-7
TGTGCCAGCAGCGTAGTGGGCACTTCCTACGAGCAGTACTTC
CASSVVGTSYEQYF
>once|-|TRBV18|TRBJ2-6
TGTGCCAGCTCACAGGGTGTCGGGGCCAACGTCCTGACTTTC
CASSQGVGANVLTF
>-|TRBD2|TRBV7-2|TRBJ2-3
TGTGCCAGCAGCTTTAGGGGCCGACGGGAGGGCCGAGGAACAGATACGCAGTATTTT
CASSFRGRREGRGTDTQYF
>-|-|TRBV12-5|TRBJ2-7
TGTGCTAGTGGTCTGGAATGGGAGCAGTACTTC
CASGLEWEQYF
>-|TRBD1|TRBV23-1|TRBJ2-3
TGCGCCAGCAGTCAAATACAGGGGACAGATACGCAGTATTTT
CASSQIQGTDTQYF